This T cell receptor beta chain came from a study of blood T cell repertoires in COVID-19. Study details: Acute and convalescent COVID-19 samples came from the United States, Italy and Spain.

Only in-frame clones appear in the TCRdb table, and some are missing; sequencing was by immunoSEQ multiplex PCR. Of 140,000 to 150,000 clones listed, roughly 87% are singletons. The germline V gene encodes CDR1 LGHDT and CDR2 YNNKEL (reference sequence). This CDR3 is built from 13 residues. V was pared by 5 bases and J by 5 bases, with 3 bases of the junction left unmatched. Participants were aged roughly 18 to 100 years from approximately 23 US areas. Allocation to cohorts depended on clinical history reported by the participants. A case of COVID-19 had been met by exposed participants within 2 weeks before study entry.

Specimen: PBMCs or T cells enriched from blood (not recorded which). V usage is TRBV3-1 (or the pseudogene TRBV3-2) and J usage is TRBJ2-7, with TRBD2 matching 10 bases. This receptor was taken from a woman in her 40s who had been exposed to COVID-19. This CDR3 is CASSALAGHEQYF. Here the CDR3 DNA reads TGTGCCAGCAGCGCACTAGCGGGGCACGAGCAGTACTTC.